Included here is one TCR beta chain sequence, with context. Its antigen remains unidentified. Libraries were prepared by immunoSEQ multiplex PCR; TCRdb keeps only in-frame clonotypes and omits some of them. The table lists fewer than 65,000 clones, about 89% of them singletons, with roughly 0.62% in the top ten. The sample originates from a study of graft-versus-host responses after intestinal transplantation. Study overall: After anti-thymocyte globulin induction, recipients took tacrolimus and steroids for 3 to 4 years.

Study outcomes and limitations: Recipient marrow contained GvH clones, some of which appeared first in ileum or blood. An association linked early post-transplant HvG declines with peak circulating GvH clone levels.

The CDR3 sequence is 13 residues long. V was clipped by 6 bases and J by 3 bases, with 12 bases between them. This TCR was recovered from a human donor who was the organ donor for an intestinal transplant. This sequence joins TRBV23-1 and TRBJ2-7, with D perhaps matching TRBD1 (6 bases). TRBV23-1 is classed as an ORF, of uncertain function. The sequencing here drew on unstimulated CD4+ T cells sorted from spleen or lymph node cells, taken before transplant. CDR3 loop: CASRGTLLYEQYF. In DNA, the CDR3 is TGCGCCAGCAGGGGGACACTCCTCTACGAGCAGTACTTC.